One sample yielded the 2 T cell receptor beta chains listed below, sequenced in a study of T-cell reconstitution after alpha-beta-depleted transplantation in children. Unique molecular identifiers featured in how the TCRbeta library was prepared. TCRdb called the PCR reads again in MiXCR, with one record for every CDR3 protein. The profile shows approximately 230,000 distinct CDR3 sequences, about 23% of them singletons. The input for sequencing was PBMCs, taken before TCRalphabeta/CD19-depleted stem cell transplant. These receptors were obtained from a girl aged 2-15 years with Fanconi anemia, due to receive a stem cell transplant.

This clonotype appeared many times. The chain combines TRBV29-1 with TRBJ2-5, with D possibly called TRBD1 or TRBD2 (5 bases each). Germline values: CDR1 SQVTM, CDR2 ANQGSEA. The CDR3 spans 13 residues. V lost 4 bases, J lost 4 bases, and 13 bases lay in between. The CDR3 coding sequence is TGCAGCGTTGCCCCCAGAGGGGTAGAGACCCAGTACTTC. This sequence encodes CSVAPRGVETQYF.

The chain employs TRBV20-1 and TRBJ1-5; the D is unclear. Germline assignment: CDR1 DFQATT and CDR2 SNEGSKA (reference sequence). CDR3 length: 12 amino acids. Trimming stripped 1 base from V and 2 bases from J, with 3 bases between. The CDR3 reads CSARGGNQPQHF. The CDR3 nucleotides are TGCAGTGCTAGAGGGGGCAATCAGCCCCAGCATTTT.